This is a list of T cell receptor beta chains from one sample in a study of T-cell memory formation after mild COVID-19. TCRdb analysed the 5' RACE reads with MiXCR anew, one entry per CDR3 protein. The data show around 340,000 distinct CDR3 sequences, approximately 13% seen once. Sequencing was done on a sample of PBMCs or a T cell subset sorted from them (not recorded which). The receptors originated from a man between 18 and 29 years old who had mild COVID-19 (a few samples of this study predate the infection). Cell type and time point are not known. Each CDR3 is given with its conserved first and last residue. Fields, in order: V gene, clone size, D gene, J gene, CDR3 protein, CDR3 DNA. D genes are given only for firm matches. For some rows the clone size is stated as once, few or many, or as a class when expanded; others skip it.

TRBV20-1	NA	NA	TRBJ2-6	CSAREQGGANVLTF	TGCAGTGCTAGAGAACAGGGTGGGGCCAACGTCCTGACTTTC
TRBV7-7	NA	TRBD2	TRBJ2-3	CASSPGLAGAADTQYF	TGTGCTAGCAGCCCGGGTCTAGCGGGGGCAGCAGATACGCAGTATTTT
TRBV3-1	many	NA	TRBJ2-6	CASSQVFGSGANVLTF	TGTGCCAGCAGCCAAGTATTCGGCTCTGGGGCCAACGTCCTGACTTTC
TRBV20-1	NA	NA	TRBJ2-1	CSAMPLSSYNEQFF	TGCAGTGCTATGCCCTTATCCTCCTACAATGAGCAGTTCTTC
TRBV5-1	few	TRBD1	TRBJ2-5	CASSSGQGRETQYF	TGCGCCAGCAGCTCGGGACAGGGTAGAGAGACCCAGTACTTC
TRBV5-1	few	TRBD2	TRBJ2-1	CASSLSGGLNEQFF	TGCGCCAGCAGCCTTAGCGGGGGCCTCAATGAGCAGTTCTTC
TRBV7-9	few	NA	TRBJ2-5	CASSLGGAPGTQYF	TGTGCCAGCAGCTTAGGCGGGGCCCCGGGGACCCAGTACTTC
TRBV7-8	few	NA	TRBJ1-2	CASSLAQGLSYYGYTF	TGTGCCAGCAGCTTAGCGCAGGGATTGAGTTACTATGGCTACACCTTC
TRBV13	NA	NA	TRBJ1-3	CASSFPDIGSGNTIYF	TGTGCCAGCAGCTTTCCCGACATCGGCTCTGGAAACACCATATATTTT
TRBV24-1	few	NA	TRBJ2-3	CATGGSTDTQYF	TGTGCCACCGGCGGTAGCACAGATACGCAGTATTTT
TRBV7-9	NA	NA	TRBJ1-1	CASSGRGGGATEAFF	TGTGCCAGCAGCGGAAGGGGCGGCGGGGCCACTGAAGCTTTCTTT
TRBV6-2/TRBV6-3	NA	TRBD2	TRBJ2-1	CASSYRLAGDYNEQFF	TGTGCCAGCAGTTACAGACTAGCGGGGGATTACAATGAGCAGTTCTTC
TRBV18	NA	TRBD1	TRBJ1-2	CASSPPSGTEYGYTF	TGTGCCAGCTCACCCCCCTCGGGGACAGAGTATGGCTACACCTTC
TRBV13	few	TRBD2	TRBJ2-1	CASSLGGLADSYNEQFF	TGTGCCAGCAGCTTAGGCGGACTAGCGGACTCCTACAATGAGCAGTTCTTC
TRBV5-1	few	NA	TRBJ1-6	CASSARDENSPLHF	TGCGCCAGCAGCGCCCGGGACGAAAATTCACCCCTCCACTTT
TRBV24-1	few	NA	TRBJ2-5	CATSDTYREQETQYF	TGTGCCACCAGTGATACTTACAGAGAGCAAGAGACCCAGTACTTC
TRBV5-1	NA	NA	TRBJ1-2	CASSLDGGKNYGYTF	TGCGCCAGCAGCTTGGATGGGGGAAAAAACTATGGCTACACCTTC
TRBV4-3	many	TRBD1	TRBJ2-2	CASSQGDSWNTGELFF	TGCGCCAGCAGCCAAGGGGACAGTTGGAACACCGGGGAGCTGTTTTTT
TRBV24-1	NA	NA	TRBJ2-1	CATSRASSYNEQFF	TGTGCCACCAGCCGGGCCAGCTCCTACAATGAGCAGTTCTTC
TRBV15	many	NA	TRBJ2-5	CATSPRQETQYF	TGTGCCACCAGCCCCCGCCAAGAGACCCAGTACTTC
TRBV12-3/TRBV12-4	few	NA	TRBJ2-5	CASRQGSGRETQYF	TGTGCCAGCAGACAGGGCTCAGGTCGAGAGACCCAGTACTTC
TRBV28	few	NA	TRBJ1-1	CASSPRTRGTEAFF	TGTGCCAGCAGCCCCCGGACCCGGGGGACTGAAGCTTTCTTT
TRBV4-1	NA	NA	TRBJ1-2	CASSQGVMPMGYGYTF	TGCGCCAGCAGCCAAGGGGTGATGCCGATGGGCTATGGCTACACCTTC